The 18 T cell receptor beta chains presented below share a single source sample, sequenced in a study of blood T cell repertoires in COVID-19. Assay used: immunoSEQ multiplex PCR; TCRdb lists only in-frame clones, some missing. Here the sample spans about 330,000 clones, more than 70% being singletons. Sequencing was performed on peripheral blood. The receptors originated from a woman in her 50s with acute or convalescent COVID-19.

V usage is TRBV5-1 and J usage is TRBJ2-2, with 9 bases that match TRBD2. The CDR3 totals 18 residues. The ends lost 1 base at V and 0 bases at J; junction bases unmatched: 7. CDR1 and CDR2 (germline): SGHRS, YFSETQ. CDR3 region: CASSLYSGGSANTGELFF. The CDR3 DNA is TGCGCCAGCAGCTTGTATAGCGGGGGATCCGCGAACACCGGGGAGCTGTTTTTT.

The rearrangement links TRBV3-1 (or the pseudogene TRBV3-2) to TRBJ2-1; 7 bases fit TRBD2. The germline V gene has CDR1 LGHDT and CDR2 YNNKEL (reference sequence). The V segment lost 0 bases and the J segment 2 bases; nucleotides outside the gene matches: 7. The CDR3 runs 17 residues. For the CDR3, the DNA is TGTGCCAGCAGCCAAGATAAACTCGGGGGGACCTACAATGAGCAGTTCTTC. As protein: CASSQDKLGGTYNEQFF.

This clone was detected once. This rearrangement joins TRBV6-5 to TRBJ2-3; the D is unclear. Per germline, CDR1 MNHEY and CDR2 SVGAGI. Trimming shortened V by 0 bases and J by 4 bases, and 8 bases separated the two germline ends. This CDR3 contains 14 residues. CDR3 amino acids: CASSYSPRPDTQYF. The CDR3 bases are TGTGCCAGCAGTTACTCGCCCAGGCCAGATACGCAGTATTTT.

This chain joins TRBV7-7 and TRBJ2-1; D might be TRBD2 (5 bases). Per the germline V gene, CDR1 is SSHAT and CDR2 is FNYEAQ (reference sequence). This CDR3 is 16 amino acids long. V was clipped by 0 bases and J by 0 bases, with 9 bases between them. The CDR3 region is CASSLARASSYNEQFF. The CDR3 nucleotides are TGTGCCAGCAGCTTAGCGCGGGCTAGCTCCTACAATGAGCAGTTCTTC.

The chain links TRBV18 to TRBJ2-2; the D gene is possibly TRBD1 (5 bases). V lost 0 bases and J 6 bases, leaving 14 bases between the germline ends. This CDR3 region has 16 residues. The germline V gene encodes CDR1 KGHSH and CDR2 LQKENI. The CDR3 protein is CASSPPGQLGAGELFF. Here the CDR3 DNA reads TGTGCCAGCTCACCACCGGGGCAGCTTGGGGCCGGGGAGCTGTTTTTT.

This sequence joins TRBV20-1 and TRBJ2-7; D not certain. The CDR3 runs to 12 residues. V gave up 3 bases and J gave up 3 bases, with 9 bases separating them. CDR1 is DFQATT and CDR2 is SNEGSKA in the germline V gene (reference sequence). CDR3 amino acids: CSASAEIYEQYF. For the CDR3, the DNA is TGCAGTGCTAGTGCAGAAATCTACGAGCAGTACTTC.

The sample holds one count of this clone. The chain recombines TRBV4-1 with TRBJ1-3; unclear D gene. V was pared by 0 bases and J by 4 bases, with 13 bases between. The CDR3 contains 16 residues. Germline V lookup: CDR1 MGHRA, CDR2 YSYEKL. The CDR3 sequence: CASSQDPGSSGNTIYF. DNA for the CDR3: TGCGCCAGCAGCCAAGACCCGGGGAGTTCCGGAAACACCATATATTTT.

The genes are TRBV9 and TRBJ2-4; the D gene is possibly TRBD2 (6 bases). The V gene lost 0 bases and the J gene lost 0 bases, with 16 bases spanning the gap. Per germline, CDR1 SGDLS and CDR2 YYNGEE. The CDR3 length is 18 residues. The CDR3 nucleotides read TGTGCCAGCAGCGTAGGGGGGGTATACAGGACAGCCAAAAACATTCAGTACTTC. Amino acids: CASSVGGVYRTAKNIQYF. The full variable domain, in which reference TRBV9 and TRBJ2-4 provide the parts outside the CDR3, is DSGVTQTPKHLITATGQRVTLRCSPRSGDLSVYWYQQSLDQGLQFLIQYYNGEERAKGNILERFSAQQFPDLHSELNLSSLELGDSALYFCASSVGGVYRTAKNIQYFGAGTRLSVL.

DNA for the CDR3: TGTGCCAGCTCACCCGCGGACAGGGCGGATGAAAAACTGTTTTTT. Amino acid sequence: CASSPADRADEKLFF. The genes are TRBV18 and TRBJ1-4; 8 bases line up with TRBD1. In germline, CDR1 is KGHSH, CDR2 LQKENI. The CDR3 length is 15 residues. V dropped 3 bases and J dropped 6; count of bases not matched to a gene: 6.

J is TRBJ2-7 and V is TRBV4-3, with unresolved D. Between the trimmed V and J ends, which lost 0 bases and 7 bases, there was a span of 10 bases. This CDR3 is built from 13 residues. The germline gives CDR1 LGHNA, CDR2 YSLEER. CDR3 in DNA: TGCGCCAGCAGCCAAGATCGAGCGAGGGAGCAGTACTTC. Translating gives CASSQDRAREQYF.

This rearrangement joins TRBV23-1 to TRBJ1-1, with D perhaps TRBD1 (5 bases). TRBV23-1 is placed among ORFs of uncertain function. This CDR3 is built from 13 residues. Trimming left V 6 bases short and J 5 bases short, with 13 bases between. The DNA for the CDR3 is TGCGCCAGCAGACAGGCTCGGAGAACTGAAGCTTTCTTT. Protein product: CASRQARRTEAFF.

The chain is built from TRBV27 and TRBJ2-5, with 11 bases lining up with TRBD1. In germline, CDR1 is MNHEY, CDR2 SMNVEV (reference sequence). The CDR3 is 14 residues long. V was pared by 7 bases and J by 7 bases, with 8 bases of the junction left unmatched. CDR3 region: CASTWTGGLGTQYF. CDR3 coding DNA: TGTGCCAGCACCTGGACAGGGGGCCTGGGGACCCAGTACTTC.

J is TRBJ2-2 and V is TRBV5-4, with 9 positions matching TRBD2. This CDR3 spans 17 amino acids. The ends lost 3 bases at V and 5 bases at J; junction bases unmatched: 11. Germline loops: CDR1 SGHNT, CDR2 YYREEE (reference sequence). This chain's CDR3 is CASSSPGLAFPTGELFF. CDR3 nucleotide sequence: TGTGCCAGCAGCTCCCCCGGACTAGCGTTTCCTACCGGGGAGCTGTTTTTT.

This chain's CDR3 is CASRLGQGSNQPQHF. In nucleotides, the CDR3 is TGTGCCAGCAGACTGGGACAGGGAAGCAATCAGCCCCAGCATTTT. The chain couples TRBV2 to TRBJ1-5, with 9 nucleotides matching TRBD1. The CDR3 consists of 15 residues. After removal of 6 bases from V and 1 base from J, the junction contained 4 bases not matched to a gene. From germline, CDR1 is SNHLY and CDR2 FYNNEI.

This clone was observed a few times. Here the CDR3 reads CASSLGGGTNEQFF. In DNA, the CDR3 is TGTGCCAGCAGCTTAGGCGGGGGGACCAATGAGCAGTTCTTC. The V call is TRBV5-6, the J call TRBJ2-1, with 8 positions matching TRBD2. V dropped 2 bases and J dropped 6; count of bases not matched to a gene: 4. This CDR3 comprises 14 residues. Per germline, CDR1 SGHDT and CDR2 YYEEEE.

The chain links TRBV29-1 to TRBJ1-2; D perhaps matches TRBD1 (5 bases). CDR3 length equals 13 residues. Germline values: CDR1 SQVTM, CDR2 ANQGSEA. V was shortened by 7 bases and J by 9 bases, with 21 bases between the two germline ends. In DNA, the CDR3 is TGCAGCGCTCCTGACAGCCGACAGACGCGCTACACCTTC. The encoded protein is CSAPDSRQTRYTF.

This chain connects TRBV19 to TRBJ2-3; 7 nucleotides line up with TRBD2. Germline CDR1 LNHDA, CDR2 SQIVND (reference sequence). The V and J ends lost 9 bases and 4 bases, in that order; junction bases with no gene match: 13. The CDR3 sequence is 15 residues long. CDR3 residues: CASARQPSGPDTQYF. The DNA of the CDR3 is TGTGCCAGCGCAAGACAGCCTAGCGGTCCAGATACGCAGTATTTT.

This clone appeared once. The rearrangement joins TRBV3-1 (or the pseudogene TRBV3-2) to TRBJ2-5, with D hard to call. Trimming cost V 5 bases and J 4 bases, with 14 bases left between them. CDR3 length: 14 amino acids. Germline lookup yields CDR1 LGHDT and CDR2 YNNKEL (reference sequence). The CDR3 sequence is CASSFSSASETQYF. Here the CDR3 DNA reads TGTGCCAGCAGCTTTTCTAGTGCGTCAGAGACCCAGTACTTC.